The rows below give T cell receptor beta chains drawn from one sample of a study of T-cell reconstitution after alpha-beta-depleted transplantation in children. In TCRdb, the PCR reads were re-called with MiXCR into one record per CDR3 protein. The data contain hundreds of thousands of distinct CDR3 sequences, 10% to 15% of them singletons. Material: PBMCs, mostly from graft donor cells, obtained 360 days after TCRalphabeta/CD19-depleted stem cell transplant. The receptors here all came from a male patient aged 10-17 years who had a stem cell transplant for acute myeloid leukemia, so the T cells may come from the graft donor. Both conserved end residues are part of each CDR3. A D gene is named only where the DNA matches it firmly. The size field is filled for only some rows; it gives once, few, many or a size class.

V	D	J	size	DNA	CDR3
TRBV6-5	TRBD2	TRBJ2-3	.	TGTGCCAGCAGGCCCGGGACGGGAACTAGCGGTGGGTCAGATACGCAGTATTTT	CASRPGTGTSGGSDTQYF
TRBV28	.	TRBJ1-1	few	TGTGCCAGCAGTCAACCGGAGTCCCGGGAGGGCACTGAAGCTTTCTTT	CASSQPESREGTEAFF
TRBV25-1	TRBD2	TRBJ2-3	many	TGTGCCAGCAGTGATCCCAGACTAGCGGGAGTAGATACGCAGTATTTT	CASSDPRLAGVDTQYF
TRBV7-9	TRBD2	TRBJ2-7	few	TGTGCCAGCAGCCCTGGGGGGGGAGGACACGAGCAGTACTTC	CASSPGGGGHEQYF
TRBV28	.	TRBJ2-7	.	TGTGCCAGCAATCCGGATAGCGTGGCCTACGAGCAGTACTTC	CASNPDSVAYEQYF
TRBV25-1	.	TRBJ2-7	.	TGTGCCAGCAGTGAATTTGTAAACGAGCAGTACTTC	CASSEFVNEQYF
TRBV13	.	TRBJ2-2	few	TGTGCCAGCAGCTTAAGAGTCGGGGAAGGTTTACGCACCGGGGAGCTGTTTTTT	CASSLRVGEGLRTGELFF
TRBV14	.	TRBJ1-4	.	TGTGCCAGCAGCCCGGGGCCTGCAACTAATGAAAAACTGTTTTTT	CASSPGPATNEKLFF
TRBV5-1	TRBD2	TRBJ2-7	.	TGCGCCAGCAGCTTCGGACTAGCGGGTTTTAGCTCCTACGAGCAGTACTTC	CASSFGLAGFSSYEQYF
TRBV14	TRBD2	TRBJ2-3	few	TGTGCCAGCAGCCATAGACTAGCGGTGAGCACAGATACGCAGTATTTT	CASSHRLAVSTDTQYF
TRBV6-2/TRBV6-3	.	TRBJ2-7	few	TGTGCCAGCAGAGGAGGGGTCGAGCAGTACTTC	CASRGGVEQYF
TRBV10-3	TRBD1	TRBJ2-1	many	TGTGCCATCACCCGACAGGGTCTCTACAATGAGCAGTTCTTC	CAITRQGLYNEQFF
TRBV6-1	.	TRBJ2-7	.	TGTGCCAGCAGTGAAGCAACCCGGGCCAGCTCCTACGAGCAGTACTTC	CASSEATRASSYEQYF
TRBV7-3	.	TRBJ2-1	few	TGTGCCAGCAGCTTCGGACTCCCCTACAATGATGAGCAGTTCTTC	CASSFGLPYNDEQFF
TRBV30	.	TRBJ1-1	few	TGTGCCTGGAGTGTACCAGCGGGGAGCACTGAAGCTTTCTTT	CAWSVPAGSTEAFF
TRBV20-1	.	TRBJ2-3	.	TGCAGTGCTAGAGTTCTCCAGCAGCAAGATACGCAGTATTTT	CSARVLQQQDTQYF
TRBV24-1	.	TRBJ2-3	many	TGTGCCACCAGTGATTTAGGGCGGACCACAGATACGCAGTATTTT	CATSDLGRTTDTQYF
TRBV9	.	TRBJ1-5	.	TGTGCCAGCAGCGGAGGTGAGGATAGCAATCAGCCCCAGCATTTT	CASSGGEDSNQPQHF
TRBV12-3/TRBV12-4	TRBD1	TRBJ2-7	few	TGTGCCACTCAGACAGGGGGGGCCAACGAGCAGTACTTC	CATQTGGANEQYF
TRBV12-3/TRBV12-4	.	TRBJ2-3	.	TGTGCCAGCAGCGCAGCCCCGGGCACAGATACGCAGTATTTT	CASSAAPGTDTQYF
TRBV6-1	TRBD1	TRBJ2-3	few	TGTGCCAGCAGCAGCCTCAGGGGGCGAAACCCAGATACGCAGTATTTT	CASSSLRGRNPDTQYF
TRBV28	TRBD2	TRBJ2-1	.	TGTGCCAGCAGTAATCCTAGCGGGAGTTGGGCTTCCTACAATGAGCAGTTCTTC	CASSNPSGSWASYNEQFF
TRBV20-1	.	TRBJ1-5	.	TGCAGTGCTACGGCGGGCAATCAGCCCCAGCATTTT	CSATAGNQPQHF
TRBV20-1	.	TRBJ1-2	few	TGCAGTGCTAGAGGGGGGGGCTATGGCTACACCTTC	CSARGGGYGYTF
TRBV3-1	TRBD2	TRBJ2-7	.	TGTGCCAGCAAACTAGCGGGAAGCGGCGAGCAGTACTTC	CASKLAGSGEQYF
TRBV27	.	TRBJ2-1	many	TGTGCCAGCAGTTTATCGGCGCGATCGCTGAACAATGAGCAGTTCTTC	CASSLSARSLNNEQFF
TRBV11-2	TRBD2	TRBJ2-3	.	TGTGCCAGCAGCTTAGTGTCTGGCCCCCTAGCGGGCAGAACAGATACGCAGTATTTT	CASSLVSGPLAGRTDTQYF
TRBV5-1	.	TRBJ2-5	few	TGCGCCAGCAGCTTGGCCCGGAGGGAAGAGACCCAGTACTTC	CASSLARREETQYF
TRBV6-5	.	TRBJ2-7	many	TGTGCCAGCAGTTACTCGTCAGGTCCCTACGAGCAGTACTTC	CASSYSSGPYEQYF
TRBV28	.	TRBJ2-1	.	TGTGCCAGCAGGGAGAAACCACCCTTTGAGCAGTTCTTC	CASREKPPFEQFF
TRBV2	TRBD2	TRBJ2-7	many	TGTGCCAGCAGTGAAGCCTTCTTAGCGGGAGAAGGCTACGAGCAGTACTTC	CASSEAFLAGEGYEQYF
TRBV25-1	.	TRBJ2-4	few	TGTGCCAGCAGTGAAGGAGAAGGGGTTAAAAACATTCAGTACTTC	CASSEGEGVKNIQYF
TRBV28	TRBD2	TRBJ2-3	few	TGTGCCAGCAGCTTGACTAGCGGGAGGACGCTATTAAGTACTAGCACAGATACGCAGTATTTT	CASSLTSGRTLLSTSTDTQYF
TRBV10-3	TRBD1	TRBJ2-2	.	TGTGCCATCGAACAGGGGTGGAGCACCGGGGAGCTGTTTTTT	CAIEQGWSTGELFF
TRBV7-8	TRBD1	TRBJ1-2	few	TGTGCCAGCAGCTTAGGGGACAGGGGCTATGGCTACACCTTC	CASSLGDRGYGYTF
TRBV19	.	TRBJ2-7	few	TGTGCCAGTAGTATTCTTAAAGACAGGCGGAACGAGCAGTACTTC	CASSILKDRRNEQYF
TRBV20-1	.	TRBJ2-1	.	TGCAGTGCTGGTTGGGGGTGGAATGAGCAGTTCTTC	CSAGWGWNEQFF
TRBV7-2	TRBD2	TRBJ2-1	.	TGTGCCAGCAGCTTATCCCGGCGGGAGGGTAATGAGCAGTTCTTC	CASSLSRREGNEQFF
TRBV20-1	.	TRBJ2-7	few	TGCAGTGCTTTTCCGAGACTAAGCATTCCCTACGAGCAGTACTTC	CSAFPRLSIPYEQYF
TRBV10-3	TRBD1	TRBJ1-1	.	TGTGCCATCAGTGATACTCGGGACAGGGCGATCACTGAAGCTTTCTTT	CAISDTRDRAITEAFF
TRBV28	TRBD2	TRBJ2-3	few	TGTGCCAGCAGTTTCGACGGAAGCGGGAGGGCTACAGATACGCAGTATTTT	CASSFDGSGRATDTQYF
TRBV29-1	.	TRBJ2-3	few	TGCAGCGCCAGTTTGGGAAGCACAGATACGCAGTATTTT	CSASLGSTDTQYF
TRBV4-2	.	TRBJ1-5	many	TGTGCCAGCAGCTCCCGGGACCGCGATAGCAATCAGCCCCAGCATTTT	CASSSRDRDSNQPQHF
TRBV7-3	.	TRBJ2-3	many	TGTGCCAGCAGCCTCTATCCTAGCACAGATACGCAGTATTTT	CASSLYPSTDTQYF
TRBV5-6	.	TRBJ2-5	.	TGTGCCAGCAGCTTGGAGGAATCCCAGTACTTC	CASSLEESQYF